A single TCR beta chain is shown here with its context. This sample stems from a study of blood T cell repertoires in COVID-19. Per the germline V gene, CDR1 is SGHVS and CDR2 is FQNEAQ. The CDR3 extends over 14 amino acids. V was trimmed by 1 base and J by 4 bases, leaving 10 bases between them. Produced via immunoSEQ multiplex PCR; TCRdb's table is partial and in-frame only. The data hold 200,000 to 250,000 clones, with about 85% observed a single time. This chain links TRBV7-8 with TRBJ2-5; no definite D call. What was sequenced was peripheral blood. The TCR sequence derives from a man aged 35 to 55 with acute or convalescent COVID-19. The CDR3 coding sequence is TGTGCCAGCAGCTTAGTTGGTACTGGAGAGACCCAGTACTTC. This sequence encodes CASSLVGTGETQYF.